Given below is one TCR beta chain in context. The data belong to a study of OX40 agonist ivuxolimab in advanced cancers. Study-wide context: Participants averaged around 60 years of age (range about 23 to 80) and were around 85% male.

The table came from immunoSEQ multiplex PCR; TCRdb's copy has only in-frame clones and leaves some out. The sample consists of tens of thousands of clones, roughly four fifths of them appearing once. Germline-derived CDR1 and CDR2 are SGDLS and YYNGEE. Trimming removed 1 base from V and 0 bases from J, with 10 bases in between. This CDR3 region has 15 residues. Sample: CD4+ or CD8+ T cells sorted from blood, taken in a trial of the OX40 agonist ivuxolimab. The rearrangement joins TRBV9 to TRBJ1-1, with D perhaps TRBD1 (6 bases). This TCR came from an adult with an advanced solid tumor such as melanoma, head and neck, liver or kidney cancer. In DNA, the CDR3 is TGTGCCAGCAGCGTATTGACAGGAATGAACACTGAAGCTTTCTTT. It encodes CASSVLTGMNTEAFF.